Listed below are T cell receptor beta chains from one sample, sequenced in a study of beta chain features in type 1 diabetes. Method: immunoSEQ multiplex PCR; TCRdb's copy keeps in-frame clones and lacks some. The table shows 310,000 or so clones, with 9.3% occurring only once. The sample taken for sequencing was central memory CD4+ T cells from blood. The receptor set was obtained from a man aged 30 to 45 with type 1 diabetes. The CDR3 runs from the conserved cysteine through the conserved F or W. Each record gives: clone size, D gene, V gene, J gene, CDR3 protein, CDR3 DNA. The D gene is left open where the match is weak. Size tells how often a clone was seen (once, few, many) or the class of an expanded clone, and some rows leave it out.

>few|NA|TRBV6-5|TRBJ2-7
CASSYSAGFYEQYF
TGTGCCAGCAGTTACTCGGCAGGATTCTACGAGCAGTACTTC
>NA|NA|TRBV29-1|TRBJ2-3
CSVPNPSTDTQYF
TGCAGCGTCCCTAACCCGAGCACAGATACGCAGTATTTT
>NA|NA|TRBV5-8|TRBJ2-1
CASSLIIYEQFF
TGTGCCAGCAGCTTGATTATCTATGAGCAGTTCTTC
>NA|TRBD1|TRBV30|TRBJ2-3
CAVGQSSTDTQYF
TGTGCCGTGGGACAGTCTAGCACAGATACGCAGTATTTT
>NA|NA|TRBV10-1|TRBJ2-7
CASSSPKGEQYF
TGCGCCAGCAGTTCCCCGAAGGGCGAGCAGTACTTC
>NA|TRBD1|TRBV10-3|TRBJ2-6
CAISDGTGREGGANVLTF
TGTGCCATCAGTGACGGGACAGGTAGAGAAGGGGGGGCCAACGTCCTGACTTTC
>few|TRBD1|TRBV27|TRBJ1-1
CASSRTGGDTEAFF
TGTGCCAGCAGTCGGACAGGGGGGGACACTGAAGCTTTCTTT
>few|NA|TRBV4-3|TRBJ2-1
CASSQGRGVYNEQFF
TGCGCCAGCAGCCAAGGCAGGGGTGTCTACAATGAGCAGTTCTTC
>few|TRBD1|TRBV5-4|TRBJ1-1
CASSLDLQGGMNTEAFF
TGTGCCAGCAGCTTGGACCTTCAGGGGGGGATGAACACTGAAGCTTTCTTT
>NA|NA|TRBV5-6|TRBJ2-5
CASSGRQLQETQYF
TGTGCCAGCAGCGGTAGACAGCTACAAGAGACCCAGTACTTC
>NA|NA|TRBV7-9|TRBJ2-3
CASSFDWPDTQYF
TGTGCCAGCAGCTTCGATTGGCCTGATACGCAGTATTTT
>few|NA|TRBV10-1|TRBJ2-2
CASSESGTNTGELFF
TGCGCCAGCAGTGAGTCAGGGACGAACACCGGGGAGCTGTTTTTT
>few|NA|TRBV21-1|TRBJ2-1
CASSKCWGHPYNEQFF
TGTGCCAGCAGCAAATGCTGGGGCCACCCTTACAATGAGCAGTTCTTC
>few|NA|TRBV5-6|TRBJ1-6
CASRDDRSDSPLHF
TGTGCCAGCAGAGATGACAGGTCCGACTCACCCCTCCACTTT
>few|NA|TRBV30|TRBJ1-5
CAWSSAPGQPQHF
TGTGCCTGGAGTTCGGCCCCAGGCCAGCCCCAGCATTTT
>many|NA|TRBV5-6|TRBJ2-5
CASRRTTQETQYF
TGTGCCAGCAGAAGGACTACCCAAGAGACCCAGTACTTC
>NA|NA|TRBV7-9|TRBJ2-2
CASSPGLPTGELFF
TGTGCCAGCAGCCCGGGACTCCCGACCGGGGAGCTGTTTTTT
>few|NA|TRBV11-2|TRBJ2-2
CASSPELNTGELFF
TGTGCCAGCAGCCCGGAATTGAACACCGGGGAGCTGTTTTTT
>many|TRBD1|TRBV7-9|TRBJ2-2
CASSDNRGNTGELFF
TGTGCCAGCAGCGATAACAGGGGAAACACCGGGGAGCTGTTTTTT
>few|NA|TRBV6-5|TRBJ2-4
CASGNEGSKNIQYF
TGTGCCAGCGGCAACGAGGGGTCCAAAAACATTCAGTACTTC
>NA|NA|TRBV6-6|TRBJ2-6
CASSPIGGGLTF
TGTGCCAGCAGTCCTATCGGAGGGGGATTGACTTTC
>many|NA|TRBV7-2|TRBJ2-1
CATSRREINEQFF
TGTGCCACCTCCCGGAGAGAGATCAATGAGCAGTTCTTC
>NA|TRBD1|TRBV4-2|TRBJ2-7
CASSQEGDRGSYEQYF
TGTGCCAGCAGCCAAGAAGGGGACAGGGGATCCTACGAGCAGTACTTC
>NA|TRBD1|TRBV28|TRBJ1-1
CASSLRRTGRAEAFF
TGTGCCAGCAGTTTACGTCGGACAGGGCGCGCTGAAGCTTTCTTT
>NA|NA|TRBV2|TRBJ1-2
CASSDSGTPNYGYTF
TGTGCCAGCAGTGATAGCGGGACACCTAACTATGGCTACACCTTC
>NA|TRBD1|TRBV7-7|TRBJ2-3
CASNEGQGGTDTQYF
TGTGCCAGTAACGAGGGACAGGGGGGGACAGATACGCAGTATTTT
>once|NA|TRBV5-4|TRBJ2-3
CASSLFGSAADTQYF
TGTGCCAGCAGCTTGTTCGGCTCGGCGGCAGATACGCAGTATTTT
>NA|NA|TRBV2|TRBJ2-3
CASSRRALTTDTQYF
TGTGCCAGCAGTAGGCGGGCGCTTACCACAGATACGCAGTATTTT
>NA|TRBD1|TRBV20-1|TRBJ1-1
CRDRKNTEAFF
TGTCGGGACAGGAAGAACACTGAAGCTTTCTTT
>many|TRBD2|TRBV4-3|TRBJ2-4
CASSHGTSGAKNIQYF
TGCGCCAGCAGCCACGGGACTAGCGGAGCCAAAAACATTCAGTACTTC
>NA|TRBD1|TRBV29-1|TRBJ2-5
CSVGTGALETQYF
TGCAGCGTCGGGACAGGGGCTTTGGAGACCCAGTACTTC
>few|TRBD2|TRBV28|TRBJ2-2
CASSGGGLAGNTGELFF
TGTGCCAGCAGTGGGGGCGGACTAGCGGGGAACACCGGGGAGCTGTTTTTT
>few|TRBD2|TRBV2|TRBJ2-1
CASSGSSGGAYNEQFF
TGTGCCAGCAGTGGGTCTAGCGGGGGGGCCTACAATGAGCAGTTCTTC
>NA|NA|TRBV10-3|TRBJ2-7
CAISDATKYEQYF
TGTGCCATCAGCGACGCGACGAAGTACGAGCAGTACTTC
>many|NA|TRBV12-1|TRBJ2-7
CASSSRAGSGYEQYF
TGTGCCAGCAGCTCTCGTGCGGGGAGTGGGTACGAGCAGTACTTC
>few|NA|TRBV30|TRBJ1-2
CAWSPLGGVRINGYTF
TGTGCCTGGAGTCCGTTGGGGGGAGTCCGGATTAATGGCTACACCTTC
>few|NA|TRBV2|TRBJ2-4
CASNGGTVSNIQYF
TGTGCCAGCAATGGAGGGACAGTCTCGAACATTCAGTACTTC
>few|NA|TRBV9|TRBJ1-2
CASSVDPGKDYGYTF
TGTGCCAGCAGCGTAGACCCGGGGAAGGACTATGGCTACACCTTC
>NA|NA|TRBV18|TRBJ2-3
CASSPRAREDTQYF
TGTGCCAGCTCACCAAGGGCGCGGGAAGATACGCAGTATTTT
>NA|NA|TRBV29-1|TRBJ2-3
CSVDLSTDTQYF
TGCAGCGTTGATCTGAGCACAGATACGCAGTATTTT
>NA|NA|TRBV28|TRBJ1-6
CASSLGNVNSPLHF
TGTGCCAGCAGTCTCGGCAATGTTAATTCACCCCTCCACTTT
>NA|NA|TRBV7-9|TRBJ2-5
CASSPLTSGAQYF
TGTGCCAGCAGCCCCCTTACTTCGGGAGCCCAGTACTTC
>NA|NA|TRBV9|TRBJ2-5
CASSALLGGAETQYF
TGTGCCAGCAGCGCCCTACTGGGGGGCGCGGAGACCCAGTACTTC
>NA|TRBD1|TRBV9|TRBJ2-5
CASSVGDRETQYF
TGTGCCAGCAGCGTAGGGGACAGAGAGACCCAGTACTTC
>NA|NA|TRBV7-2|TRBJ2-3
CASSPRTGADTQYF
TGTGCCAGCAGCCCCAGAACAGGAGCAGATACGCAGTATTTT
>few|NA|TRBV2|TRBJ1-1
CASMADTNTEAFF
TGTGCCAGCATGGCAGACACCAACACTGAAGCTTTCTTT
>few|TRBD1|TRBV6-6|TRBJ1-1
CASSYWGQENEAFF
TGTGCCAGCAGTTACTGGGGACAGGAGAATGAAGCTTTCTTT
>NA|NA|TRBV7-9|TRBJ2-5
CASTRAGGLETQYF
TGTGCCAGCACCAGGGCCGGCGGGTTGGAGACCCAGTACTTC
>few|NA|TRBV19|TRBJ2-6
CASGDEGQAFSSGANVLTF
TGTGCCAGTGGGGACGAGGGGCAAGCCTTTTCCTCTGGGGCCAACGTCCTGACTTTC
>NA|TRBD1|TRBV29-1|TRBJ2-3
CSVRTGSADTQYF
TGCAGCGTCCGGACAGGGTCCGCAGATACGCAGTATTTT
>once|TRBD1|TRBV25-1|TRBJ1-5
CASSQDRGSYQPQHF
TGTGCCAGCAGTCAGGACAGGGGAAGTTATCAGCCCCAGCATTTT
>NA|NA|TRBV5-6|TRBJ1-2
CASSLTWGSYGYTF
TGTGCCAGCAGCTTAACGTGGGGTTCCTATGGCTACACCTTC
>many|NA|TRBV18|TRBJ2-5
CASSPPGPNKETQYF
TGTGCCAGCTCACCACCGGGACCGAATAAAGAGACCCAGTACTTC
>few|NA|TRBV4-3|TRBJ1-2
CASSQDIGRAYYGYTF
TGCGCCAGCAGCCAAGATATTGGTAGGGCTTACTATGGCTACACCTTC
>few|NA|TRBV27|TRBJ1-3
CASSSSSGNTIYF
TGTGCCAGCAGTTCCTCCTCTGGAAACACCATATATTTT
>NA|NA|TRBV2|TRBJ1-5
CASSATDVGNQPQHF
TGTGCCAGCAGTGCGACAGACGTTGGCAATCAGCCCCAGCATTTT
>many|NA|TRBV7-2|TRBJ1-6
CASSSGTGPVVPLHF
TGTGCCAGCAGCTCGGGGACCGGGCCCGTCGTGCCCCTCCACTTT
>NA|TRBD1|TRBV6-1|TRBJ2-5
CASSEQTGSGETQYF
TGTGCCAGCAGTGAACAGACAGGGTCTGGGGAGACCCAGTACTTC
>NA|NA|TRBV18|TRBJ1-1
CASSSDRRNTEAFF
TGTGCCAGCTCATCTGACAGACGGAACACTGAAGCTTTCTTT